The 21 T cell receptor beta chains reported below all come from one sample, sequenced in a study of cytomegalovirus exposure and HLA in healthy donors. Amplification used 60 Vbeta primers and 13 Jbeta primers. Sequencing was performed with immunoSEQ multiplex PCR; in TCRdb, only in-frame clones are kept and a portion is missing. This sample yields 80,000 to 100,000 clones, of which about 80% are seen a single time; 7.3% belongs to the top ten. The sample was PBMCs. The receptors stem from a man aged 25 to 45 in good health and CMV-seronegative.

CDR3 region: CASSLASRNSPLHF. The CDR3 bases are TGTGCCAGCAGTCTAGCGAGTAGGAATTCACCCCTCCACTTT. This rearrangement joins TRBV27 to TRBJ1-6; D gene uncertain. Germline CDR1 reads MNHEY; CDR2 reads SMNVEV (reference sequence). The CDR3 runs to 14 residues. V was cut by 5 bases and J by 7 bases, with 12 bases left in between.

The chain has TRBV5-1 and TRBJ2-7; D might be TRBD1 (5 bases). This CDR3 is built from 14 residues. Germline assignment: CDR1 SGHRS and CDR2 YFSETQ. Trimming removed 4 bases at V and 0 bases at J, with 11 bases between. The CDR3 region has the DNA TGCGCCAGCAGCCTGGCAGGGATCTCCTACGAGCAGTACTTC. Its translation is CASSLAGISYEQYF. The full variable domain, its missing parts supplied by reference TRBV5-1 and TRBJ2-7, is KAGVTQTPRYLIKTRGQQVTLSCSPISGHRSVSWYQQTPGQGLQFLFEYFSETQRNKGNFPGRFSGRQFSNSRSEMNVSTLELGDSALYLCASSLAGISYEQYFGPGTRLTVT.

The chain links TRBV6-5 to TRBJ1-6; unclear D gene. This CDR3 region has 13 residues. V dropped 7 bases and J dropped 5 bases, with 9 bases sitting between them. Germline V gene lookup returns CDR1 MNHEY and CDR2 SVGAGI. CDR3 sequence reads: CASTQANNSPLHF. The CDR3, as DNA: TGTGCCAGCACGCAGGCCAATAATTCACCCCTCCACTTT.

This clone turned up a few times. This chain connects TRBV7-2 to TRBJ2-3; possibly TRBD2 for D (5 bases). V was clipped by 5 bases and J by 2 bases, with 8 bases between them. There are 13 residues in the CDR3. Germline V CDR1 and CDR2: SGHTA, FQGNSA. The CDR3 nucleotides are TGTGCCAGCAGCCCGGACTTCACAGATACGCAGTATTTT. This gives the protein CASSPDFTDTQYF.

The chain joins TRBV6-5 to TRBJ2-1; D may be TRBD2 (5 bases). The V gene lost 4 bases and the J gene lost 2 bases, with 15 bases spanning the gap. The CDR3 extends over 16 amino acids. The V gene's germline CDR1 is MNHEY and CDR2 SVGAGI. CDR3: CASSLRPPGTYNEQFF. CDR3 DNA sequence: TGTGCCAGCAGTTTACGTCCACCCGGGACCTACAATGAGCAGTTCTTC.

This clone was observed a few times. The CDR3 loop is CASSELAGGADTQYF. The CDR3 DNA reads TGTGCCAGCAGTGAACTAGCGGGAGGTGCGGATACGCAGTATTTT. V gene TRBV6-1 combines with J gene TRBJ2-3; 11 bases are shared with TRBD2. Germline CDR1 reads MNHNS; CDR2 reads SASEGT. J gave up 6 bases and V 2 bases, and 4 bases lay outside the gene matches. The CDR3 totals 15 residues.

This chain joins TRBV12-2 and TRBJ1-1; the tabulated D call, TRBD1, remains unverified against the DNA. TRBV12-2 is noted as a pseudogene. The CDR3 is 15 amino acids. The CDR3 is CASRFCLGQNTEAFF. The CDR3 DNA sequence: TGTGCAAGTCGCTTCTGTCTTGGACAAAACACTGAAGCTTTCTTT.

This clone was counted a few times. One end of the junction is discordant with germline, which a read error may explain. CDR3 DNA sequence: TGTGCCAGCAGCTGGATAGGGGACAGGGTAAAGAGTTTT. Its translation is CASSWIGDRVKSF. The J gene is TRBJ2-3, the V gene TRBV5-4; 9 bases are shared with TRBD1. Looked up from germline, CDR1 is SGHNT and CDR2 is YYREEE (reference sequence). The CDR3 sequence is 13 residues long.

The V call is TRBV4-2, the J call TRBJ2-6; tentative D call: TRBD2 (7 bases). Trimming pared 0 bases from V and 4 bases from J, leaving 10 bases between. The germline V gene has CDR1 LGHNA and CDR2 YNFKEQ. The CDR3 runs to 16 residues. The CDR3 is CASSQERGQGANVLTF. DNA of the CDR3: TGTGCCAGCAGCCAAGAGCGGGGGCAAGGGGCCAACGTCCTGACTTTC.

The chain links TRBV5-1 to TRBJ2-3, with 8 bases identical to TRBD2. This CDR3 spans 15 amino acids. Trimming removed 0 bases from V and 4 bases from J; junction bases left unmatched: 4. CDR1 and CDR2 from the germline V gene are SGHRS and YFSETQ. CDR3: CASSLDGRESDTQYF. In DNA, the CDR3 is TGCGCCAGCAGCTTGGACGGGAGGGAGTCAGATACGCAGTATTTT.

This clone has just a few counts. The gene calls are TRBV29-1 and TRBJ1-2; maybe TRBD1 (6 bases). CDR3 size: 15 residues. V was clipped by 0 bases and J by 5 bases, with 16 bases between them. Germline V CDR1 and CDR2: SQVTM, ANQGSEA. The CDR3 sequence: CSVEETPGDGYGYTF. CDR3 DNA sequence: TGCAGCGTTGAAGAAACCCCAGGGGACGGTTATGGCTACACCTTC.

The chain employs TRBV5-1 and TRBJ2-1; D uncertain. CDR1 is SGHRS and CDR2 is YFSETQ in the germline V gene. Trimming removed 0 bases at V and 4 bases at J, with 8 bases between. The CDR3 loop spans 14 amino acids. This CDR3 is CASSLDWPYNEQFF. CDR3 sequence (DNA): TGCGCCAGCAGCTTGGATTGGCCATACAATGAGCAGTTCTTC.

The V and J genes are TRBV30 and TRBJ2-1, with TRBD1 matching 8 bases. The V gene's germline CDR1 is GTSNPN and CDR2 SVGIG (reference sequence). CDR3 length: 15 residues. J lost 7 bases, V lost 1 base, and 9 bases had no gene match. CDR3 coding DNA: TGTGCCTGGAGTGAGGGGCAGGGGGCTCTTAATGAGCAGTTCTTC. Amino acid sequence: CAWSEGQGALNEQFF. The full variable domain, rest sourced from reference TRBV30 and TRBJ2-1, is SQTIHQWPATLVQPVGSPLSLECTVEGTSNPNLYWYRQAAGRGLQLLFYSVGIGQISSEVPQNLSASRPQDRQFILSSKKLLLSDSGFYLCAWSEGQGALNEQFFGPGTRLTVL.

This clone was seen more than once but under ten times. The chain carries TRBV4-3 and TRBJ2-6, with a tentative D call TRBD1 (6 bases). This CDR3 has 17 residues. V lost 3 bases and J lost 2, with 14 bases in between. Germline V CDR1 and CDR2: LGHNA, YSLEER. The CDR3 protein is CASSHSLQGTGANVLTF. CDR3 in DNA: TGCGCCAGCAGCCATTCATTACAGGGAACTGGGGCCAACGTCCTGACTTTC.

The chain joins TRBV6-5 to TRBJ2-7, with D perhaps matching TRBD1 (6 bases). Germline CDR1 and CDR2: MNHEY and SVGAGI. CDR3 length: 14 amino acids. V lost 2 bases and J lost 8, with 16 bases in between. The CDR3 loop reads CASSYTYRERQQYF. The CDR3 DNA is TGTGCCAGCAGTTACACGTACAGGGAACGGCAGCAGTACTTC.

The gene calls are TRBV4-2 and TRBJ1-1; D is unclear. The CDR3 runs 15 residues. The germline V and J ends were trimmed by 0 bases and 3 bases, with 11 bases remaining between them. Germline CDR1 LGHNA, CDR2 YNFKEQ. CDR3 nucleotide sequence: TGTGCCAGCAGCCAAGATGGCAGGAGGGACACTGAAGCTTTCTTT. The encoded protein is CASSQDGRRDTEAFF.

The gene calls are TRBV19 and TRBJ1-4, with D perhaps matching TRBD1 (5 bases). This CDR3 contains 15 residues. Per germline, CDR1 LNHDA and CDR2 SQIVND (reference sequence). V shed 4 bases and J shed 6 bases, with 15 bases lying between them. The chain's CDR3 is CASSRIRLGDEKLFF. CDR3 DNA sequence: TGTGCCAGTAGTAGGATTCGACTAGGGGATGAAAAACTGTTTTTT.

As concerns this clone: Mismatch with germline at one junction end may stem from a read error. This chain joins TRBV6-6 and TRBJ1-4; D is undetermined. CDR3 length: 13 residues. CDR1 MNHNY and CDR2 SVGAGI come from the germline V gene (reference sequence). CDR3 amino acids: CASSRRSNEKLVF. Here the CDR3 DNA reads TGTGCCAGCAGCCGACGGAGTAATGAAAAACTGGTTTTT.

The CDR3 here is CAWRGGTSNQPQHF. DNA for the CDR3: TGTGCCTGGAGGGGGGGAACTAGCAATCAGCCCCAGCATTTT. The V and J genes are TRBV30 and TRBJ1-5; D may be TRBD1 (5 bases). V was trimmed by 3 bases and J by 0 bases, leaving 9 bases between them. CDR3 length: 14 residues. CDR1 is GTSNPN and CDR2 is SVGIG in the germline V gene (reference sequence).

This sequence joins TRBV28 and TRBJ1-1; D unclear. Trimming took 2 bases from V and 4 from J, leaving 11 bases between them. Looked up from germline, CDR1 is MDHEN and CDR2 is SYDVKM. The CDR3 contains 14 residues. CDR3 protein: CASSLGPRSTEAFF. The DNA of the CDR3 is TGTGCCAGCAGTTTAGGCCCAAGAAGCACTGAAGCTTTCTTT.

The chain uses TRBV10-3 and TRBJ2-5, with D possibly being TRBD1 (5 bases). CDR3 length: 15 residues. Germline CDR1 is ENHRY and CDR2 is SYGVKD. Between the trimmed V and J ends, which lost 2 bases and 5 bases, there was a span of 15 bases. DNA of the CDR3: TGTGCCATCAGTGAGGAGGCAGGGAAGTTGGAGACCCAGTACTTC. It specifies CAISEEAGKLETQYF.